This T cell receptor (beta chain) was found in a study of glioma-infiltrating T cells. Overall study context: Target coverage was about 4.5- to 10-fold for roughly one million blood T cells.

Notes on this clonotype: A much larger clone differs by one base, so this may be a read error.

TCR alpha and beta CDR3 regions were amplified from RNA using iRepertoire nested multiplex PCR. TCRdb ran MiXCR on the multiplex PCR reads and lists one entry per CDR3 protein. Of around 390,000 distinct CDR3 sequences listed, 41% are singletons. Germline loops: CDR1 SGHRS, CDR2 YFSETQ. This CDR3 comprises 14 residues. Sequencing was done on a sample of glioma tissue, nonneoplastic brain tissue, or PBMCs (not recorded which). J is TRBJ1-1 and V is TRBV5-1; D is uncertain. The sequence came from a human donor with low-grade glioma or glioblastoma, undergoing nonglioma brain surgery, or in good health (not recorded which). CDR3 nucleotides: TGCGCCAACAGCTTAGCGTACCCACCCACTGAAGCTTTCTTT. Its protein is CANSLAYPPTEAFF.